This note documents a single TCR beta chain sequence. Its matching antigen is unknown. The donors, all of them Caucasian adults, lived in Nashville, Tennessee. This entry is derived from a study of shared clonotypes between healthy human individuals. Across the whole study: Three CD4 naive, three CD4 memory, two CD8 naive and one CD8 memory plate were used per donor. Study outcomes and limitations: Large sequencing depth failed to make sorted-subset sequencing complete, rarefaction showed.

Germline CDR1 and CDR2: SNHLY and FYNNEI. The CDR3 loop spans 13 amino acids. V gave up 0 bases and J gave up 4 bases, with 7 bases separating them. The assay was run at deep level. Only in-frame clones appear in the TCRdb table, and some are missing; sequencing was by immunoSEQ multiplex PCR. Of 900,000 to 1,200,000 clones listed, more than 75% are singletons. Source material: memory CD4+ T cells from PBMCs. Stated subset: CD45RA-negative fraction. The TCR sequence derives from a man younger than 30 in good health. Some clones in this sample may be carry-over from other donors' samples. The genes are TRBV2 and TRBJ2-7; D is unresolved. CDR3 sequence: CASSEADEYEQYF. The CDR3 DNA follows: TGTGCCAGCAGTGAAGCCGACGAGTACGAGCAGTACTTC.